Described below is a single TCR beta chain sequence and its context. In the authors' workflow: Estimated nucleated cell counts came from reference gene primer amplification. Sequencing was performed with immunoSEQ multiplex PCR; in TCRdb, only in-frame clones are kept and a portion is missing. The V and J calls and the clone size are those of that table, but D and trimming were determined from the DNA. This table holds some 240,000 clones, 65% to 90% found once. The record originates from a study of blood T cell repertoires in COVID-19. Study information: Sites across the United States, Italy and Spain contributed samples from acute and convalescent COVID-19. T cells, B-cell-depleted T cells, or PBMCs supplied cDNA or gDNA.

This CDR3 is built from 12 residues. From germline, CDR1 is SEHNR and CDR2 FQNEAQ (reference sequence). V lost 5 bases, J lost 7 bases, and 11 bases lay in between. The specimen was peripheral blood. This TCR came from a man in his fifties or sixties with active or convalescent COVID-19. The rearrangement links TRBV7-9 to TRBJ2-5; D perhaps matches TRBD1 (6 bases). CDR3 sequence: CASSPDRTTQYF. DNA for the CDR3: TGTGCCAGCAGCCCTGACAGGACGACCCAGTACTTC.